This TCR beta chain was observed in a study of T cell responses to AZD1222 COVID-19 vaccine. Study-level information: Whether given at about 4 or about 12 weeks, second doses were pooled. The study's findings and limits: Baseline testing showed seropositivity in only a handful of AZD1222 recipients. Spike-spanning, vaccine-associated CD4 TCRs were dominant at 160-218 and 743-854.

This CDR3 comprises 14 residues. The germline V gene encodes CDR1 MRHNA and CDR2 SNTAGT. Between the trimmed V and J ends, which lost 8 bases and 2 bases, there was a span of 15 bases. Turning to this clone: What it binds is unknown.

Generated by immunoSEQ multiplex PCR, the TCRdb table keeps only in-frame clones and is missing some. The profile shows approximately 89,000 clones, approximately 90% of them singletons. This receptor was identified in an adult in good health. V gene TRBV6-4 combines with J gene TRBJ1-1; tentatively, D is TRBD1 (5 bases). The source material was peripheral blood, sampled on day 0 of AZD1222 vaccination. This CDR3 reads CASGPGAANTEAFF. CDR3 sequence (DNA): TGTGCCAGCGGGCCTGGGGCAGCCAACACTGAAGCTTTCTTT.